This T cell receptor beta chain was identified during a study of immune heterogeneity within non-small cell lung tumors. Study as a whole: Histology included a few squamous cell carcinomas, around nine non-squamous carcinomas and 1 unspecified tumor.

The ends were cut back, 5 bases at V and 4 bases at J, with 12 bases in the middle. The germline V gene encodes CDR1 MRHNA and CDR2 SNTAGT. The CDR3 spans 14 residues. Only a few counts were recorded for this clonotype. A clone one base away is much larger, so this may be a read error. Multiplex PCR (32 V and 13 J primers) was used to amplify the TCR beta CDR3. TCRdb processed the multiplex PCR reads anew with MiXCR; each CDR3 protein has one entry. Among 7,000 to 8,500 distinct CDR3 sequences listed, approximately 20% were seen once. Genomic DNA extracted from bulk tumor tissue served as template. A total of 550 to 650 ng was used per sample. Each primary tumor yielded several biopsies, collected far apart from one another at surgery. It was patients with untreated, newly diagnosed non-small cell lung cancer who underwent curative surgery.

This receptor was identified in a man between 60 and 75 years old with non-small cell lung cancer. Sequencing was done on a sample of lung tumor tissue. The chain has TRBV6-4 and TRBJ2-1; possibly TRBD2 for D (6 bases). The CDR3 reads CASSRDSRYNEQFF. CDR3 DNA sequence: TGTGCCAGCAGTCGGGACTCTCGGTACAATGAGCAGTTCTTC.